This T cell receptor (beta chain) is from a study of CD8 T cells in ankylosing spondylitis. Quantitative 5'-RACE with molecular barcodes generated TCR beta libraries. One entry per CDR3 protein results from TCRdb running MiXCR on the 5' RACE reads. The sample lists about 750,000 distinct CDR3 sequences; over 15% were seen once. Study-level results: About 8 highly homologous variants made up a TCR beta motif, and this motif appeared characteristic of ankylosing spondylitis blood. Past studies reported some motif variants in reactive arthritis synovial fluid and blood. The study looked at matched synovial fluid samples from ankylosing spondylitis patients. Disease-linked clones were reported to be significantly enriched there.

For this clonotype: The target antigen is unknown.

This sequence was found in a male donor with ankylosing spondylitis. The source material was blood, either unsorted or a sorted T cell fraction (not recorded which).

The CDR3, as DNA: TGTGCCAGCAGCTTAAAGGAACTAGCGAGCTCCTACAATGAGCAGTTCTTC. Translated: CASSLKELASSYNEQFF. The chain joins TRBV7-3 to TRBJ2-1; 7 bases are shared with TRBD2. J lost 0 bases, V lost 1 base, and 6 bases had no gene match. The germline V gene has CDR1 SGHTA and CDR2 FQGTGA. CDR3 length: 17 amino acids.